This record looks at one T cell receptor beta chain sequence and its context. With 1 base clipped from V and 6 bases from J, the junction kept 13 bases outside the gene matches. This CDR3 spans 17 amino acids. Germline assignment: CDR1 MGHRA and CDR2 YSYEKL. This entry is derived from a study of blood T cell repertoires in COVID-19. This table comes from immunoSEQ multiplex PCR, and its TCRdb copy is limited to in-frame clones, with some not included. Counted here are 260,000 or so clones, around 84% occurring once; the ten biggest clones make up roughly a sixth. The sequence was collected from a man younger than 30 who had recovered from COVID-19. The sample consisted of PBMCs or T cells enriched from blood (not recorded which). The V and J genes are TRBV4-1 and TRBJ2-7; TRBD1 matches 9 bases. CDR3 amino acids: CASSQGILRDRDPEQYF. The CDR3 nucleotides are TGCGCCAGCAGCCAAGGAATCCTCCGGGACAGGGACCCCGAGCAGTACTTC.